The source of this T cell receptor beta chain is a study of T cells after yellow fever vaccination. Germline V gives CDR1 SGDLS, CDR2 YYNGEE. Losses at the gene ends were 4 bases for V and 8 bases for J; bases not matched to a gene: 15. This CDR3 is built from 16 residues. TCRdb redid the calling of the 5' RACE reads with MiXCR, one entry per CDR3 protein. This table has some 120,000 distinct CDR3 sequences, 6.5% to 9% appearing once. This clonotype occurred many times. The sample consisted of CD8+ T cells sorted from PBMCs, taken 45 days after the yellow fever booster vaccination. The rearrangement uses TRBV9 and TRBJ1-3, with TRBD1 matching 7 bases. The receptor was isolated from a man aged 25 to 45 who received the YFV17D yellow fever vaccine. The CDR3 loop reads CASSPETGQYRDTIYF. DNA for the CDR3: TGTGCCAGCAGCCCAGAAACGGGACAGTATCGGGACACCATATATTTT.